This T cell receptor (beta chain) was captured in a study of vaccination and CD4 T cells after COVID-19. Across the whole study: Investigators drew the post-COVID samples a median roughly 96 days after diagnosis, with a range of 35 to 161. Study findings and constraints: For SARS-CoV-2-reactive clonotypes, the median went from around 20 to 38, a nonsignificant increase.

As to this clonotype: Its antigen is as yet unknown.

The Oncomine TCR Beta short-read assay sequenced DNA from cultured CD4+ T cells. Investigators isolated genomic DNA from cultured CD4+ T cells. TCRdb recomputed calls from the PCR reads with MiXCR, one row per CDR3 protein. The sample holds around 12,000 distinct CDR3 sequences, about 43% seen once. Trimming shortened V by 0 bases and J by 8 bases, and 5 bases separated the two germline ends. The germline CDR1 and CDR2 sequences are SGHTS and YDEGEE. The CDR3 runs to 11 residues. Specified treatment: approximately nine-day PBMC culture with coronavirus spike peptide pools or control peptides (ViraFEST assay). Per-well cultures of two million PBMCs received roughly 9.3 IU/ml IL-2 and about 9.6 ug/ml peptide pools.

Sample: CD4+ T cells from blood, cultured in vitro. The chain carries TRBV5-8 and TRBJ1-1; D is ambiguous. The source of this sequence is a human donor who had recovered from COVID-19. In DNA form, the CDR3 reads TGTGCCAGCAGCTTGGTGGCCGAAGCTTTCTTT. This gives the protein CASSLVAEAFF.